The TCR beta chain under discussion was sequenced for a study of CD8 T cells in ankylosing spondylitis. Whole-study results and caveats: What appeared characteristic of ankylosing spondylitis blood was a TCR beta motif of fewer than ten highly homologous variants. In synovial fluid and blood from reactive arthritis, some motif variants were previously reported.

The germline V and J ends were trimmed by 6 bases and 3 bases, with 14 bases remaining between them. The V gene's germline CDR1 is MNHNS and CDR2 SASEGT. The CDR3 spans 14 residues. This clonotype has only a few counts. What it binds is not known. A quantitative 5'-RACE method, one with molecular barcodes, was used to make TCR beta libraries. TCRdb redid the calling of the 5' RACE reads with MiXCR, one entry per CDR3 protein. This table holds approximately 300,000 distinct CDR3 sequences, around 8% found once. This receptor was identified in a male donor with ankylosing spondylitis. The sequencing input was blood, either unsorted or a sorted T cell fraction (not recorded which). The rearrangement links TRBV6-1 to TRBJ1-1; D call uncertain. The CDR3 loop reads CASRNPARDTEAFF. CDR3 bases: TGTGCCAGCAGAAACCCTGCTAGGGACACTGAAGCTTTCTTT.